The 14 T cell receptor beta chains below come from one sample, sequenced in a study of blood T cell repertoires in COVID-19. TCRdb keeps only in-frame clones here, not all; method: immunoSEQ multiplex PCR. The table includes roughly 100,000 clones, roughly four fifths detected once. Sequencing was done on a sample of peripheral blood. The receptors originated from an older man with acute or convalescent COVID-19.

This chain connects TRBV7-3 to TRBJ2-1; 7 bases are a match to TRBD2. The CDR3 consists of 14 residues. V lost 3 bases, J lost 5 bases, and 4 bases stayed unmatched. Germline V CDR1 and CDR2: SGHTA, FQGTGA. This CDR3 reads CASSLFAGDNEQFF. For the CDR3, the DNA is TGTGCCAGCAGCTTGTTTGCGGGGGACAATGAGCAGTTCTTC.

This chain links TRBV4-3 with TRBJ1-1; D call uncertain. The CDR3 is 17 amino acids. Trimming removed 0 bases from V and 6 bases from J, with 20 bases in between. Germline loops: CDR1 LGHNA, CDR2 YSLEER. This CDR3 reads CASSQDSAGRGGSEAFF. The CDR3 region has the DNA TGCGCCAGCAGCCAAGATTCGGCGGGAAGAGGTGGCTCTGAAGCTTTCTTT.

The table lists this clone with a count of one. The genes are TRBV14 and TRBJ2-3, with 12 bases fitting TRBD2. The CDR3 totals 16 residues. Germline CDR1 is SGHDN and CDR2 is FVKESK. V lost 2 bases, J lost 5 bases, and 5 bases stayed unmatched. The CDR3 here is CASSQNSGLAGDTQYF. The CDR3 DNA follows: TGTGCCAGCAGCCAAAACTCGGGACTAGCGGGAGATACGCAGTATTTT.

The CDR3 loop reads CASSQLSGRMYNEQFF. The CDR3 DNA is TGTGCCAGCAGCCAACTGAGCGGGAGAATGTACAATGAGCAGTTCTTC. The chain couples TRBV11-2 to TRBJ2-1, with 8 bases lining up with TRBD2. V trimming: 5 bases; J trimming: 4 bases; junction bases outside the gene matches: 10. The CDR3 runs 16 residues. Germline V gene data show CDR1 as SGHAT and CDR2 as FQNNGV.

This clone was seen a single time. The chain has TRBV18 and TRBJ1-5; a weak D match, TRBD1 (6 bases). The CDR3 runs to 13 residues. Trimming shortened V by 8 bases and J by 2 bases, and 10 bases separated the two germline ends. In germline, CDR1 is KGHSH, CDR2 LQKENI. The CDR3 DNA reads TGTGCCAGCACTTGGACAGGCAATCAGCCCCAGCATTTT. As protein: CASTWTGNQPQHF.

V and J are TRBV6-5 and TRBJ1-4; perhaps TRBD1 as D (5 bases). The germline V and J ends were trimmed by 4 bases and 8 bases, with 14 bases remaining between them. This CDR3 has 14 amino acids. The V gene's germline CDR1 is MNHEY and CDR2 SVGAGI. The CDR3 DNA is TGTGCCAGCAGTTCCAGGTGGGGGGAAGAAAAACTGTTTTTT. Residues: CASSSRWGEEKLFF.

This clone came up a few times. This chain joins TRBV19 and TRBJ2-1; 10 nucleotides agree with TRBD2. From germline, CDR1 is LNHDA and CDR2 SQIVND (reference sequence). CDR3 length equals 16 residues. The V segment lost 3 bases and the J segment 6 bases; nucleotides outside the gene matches: 8. The CDR3 loop reads CASSIILAGYSNEQFF. DNA for the CDR3: TGTGCCAGTAGTATCATACTAGCGGGATATAGCAATGAGCAGTTCTTC.

The chain links TRBV29-1 to TRBJ1-1, with D perhaps matching TRBD1 (5 bases). V shed 6 bases and J shed 0 bases, with 11 bases lying between them. The CDR3 is made up of 13 amino acids. In germline, CDR1 is SQVTM, CDR2 ANQGSEA. This CDR3 reads CSVAGRLNTEAFF. The CDR3 DNA follows: TGCAGCGTAGCGGGACGCTTGAACACTGAAGCTTTCTTT.

This rearrangement joins TRBV3-1 (or the pseudogene TRBV3-2) to TRBJ1-5; D possibly corresponds to TRBD1 (5 bases). This CDR3 spans 15 amino acids. In germline, CDR1 is LGHDT, CDR2 YNNKEL (reference sequence). The V end was cut by 2 bases, the J end by 3 bases, with 11 bases between. Written as DNA, the CDR3 is TGTGCCAGCAGCCAATCTTCAGGGAACAATCAGCCCCAGCATTTT. It is translated as CASSQSSGNNQPQHF.

CDR3 DNA sequence: TGTGCCAGCAGCCCCAGCGGGGCGGCTTGGGATGGCTACACCTTC. It translates to CASSPSGAAWDGYTF. The chain combines TRBV5-8 with TRBJ1-2; D perhaps matches TRBD1 (5 bases). The CDR3 is 15 amino acids. The germline CDR1 and CDR2 sequences are SGHTS and YDEGEE. V was shortened by 4 bases and J by 6 bases, with 19 bases between the two germline ends.

This chain's CDR3 is CASSPRAGGNTIYF. The DNA for the CDR3 is TGTGCCAGCAGTCCACGTGCCGGTGGAAACACCATATATTTT. The chain uses TRBV27 and TRBJ1-3; D gene unclear. Per germline, CDR1 MNHEY and CDR2 SMNVEV (reference sequence). The germline V and J ends were trimmed by 5 bases and 3 bases, with 11 bases remaining between them. The length of the CDR3 is 14 residues.

This clone has more than one count but fewer than ten. The chain joins TRBV6-2 or TRBV6-3 to TRBJ1-5, with D possibly TRBD1 on 6 matching bases. The CDR3 runs to 13 residues. Germline V gene sequence: CDR1 MNHEY, CDR2 SVGEGT. V dropped 4 bases and J dropped 7 bases, with 11 bases sitting between them. The CDR3: CASSSQGSQPQHF. CDR3 bases: TGTGCCAGCAGTTCACAGGGTAGCCAGCCCCAGCATTTT.

The gene calls are TRBV9 and TRBJ1-5; 7 bases fit TRBD1. This CDR3 contains 14 residues. V trimming: 4 bases; J trimming: 3 bases; junction bases outside the gene matches: 4. From germline, CDR1 is SGDLS and CDR2 YYNGEE. CDR3 sequence: CASSPGQNNQPQHF. DNA of the CDR3: TGTGCCAGCAGCCCGGGACAGAACAATCAGCCCCAGCATTTT. Full variable domain (rest looked up from reference TRBV9 and TRBJ1-5): DSGVTQTPKHLITATGQRVTLRCSPRSGDLSVYWYQQSLDQGLQFLIQYYNGEERAKGNILERFSAQQFPDLHSELNLSSLELGDSALYFCASSPGQNNQPQHFGDGTRLSIL.

The gene calls are TRBV25-1 and TRBJ2-7, with 7 bases that match TRBD1. In germline, CDR1 is MGHDK, CDR2 SYGVNS. Losses at the gene ends were 4 bases for V and 2 bases for J; bases not matched to a gene: 8. This CDR3 has 15 amino acids. The CDR3 loop is CASSATGTAAYEQYF. For the CDR3, the DNA is TGTGCCAGCAGTGCAACCGGGACAGCTGCCTACGAGCAGTACTTC.